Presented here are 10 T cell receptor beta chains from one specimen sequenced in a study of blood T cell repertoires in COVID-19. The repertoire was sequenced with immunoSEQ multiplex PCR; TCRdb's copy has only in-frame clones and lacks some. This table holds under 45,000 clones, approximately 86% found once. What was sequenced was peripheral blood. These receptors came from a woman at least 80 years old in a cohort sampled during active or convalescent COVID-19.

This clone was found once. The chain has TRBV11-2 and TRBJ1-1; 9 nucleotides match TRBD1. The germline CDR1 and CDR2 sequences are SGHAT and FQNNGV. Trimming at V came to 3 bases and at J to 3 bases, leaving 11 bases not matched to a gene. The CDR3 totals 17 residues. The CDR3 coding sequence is TGTGCCAGCAGCTTTAAACCAGGACAGGGGCCTTACACTGAAGCTTTCTTT. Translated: CASSFKPGQGPYTEAFF.

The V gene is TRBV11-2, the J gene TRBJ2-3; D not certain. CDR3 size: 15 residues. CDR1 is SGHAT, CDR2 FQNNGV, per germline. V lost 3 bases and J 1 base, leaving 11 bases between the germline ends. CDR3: CASSFLDLGTDTQYF. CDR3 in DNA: TGTGCCAGCAGCTTCCTTGACTTGGGCACAGATACGCAGTATTTT. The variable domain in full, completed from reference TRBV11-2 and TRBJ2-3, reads EAGVAQSPRYKIIEKRQSVAFWCNPISGHATLYWYQQILGQGPKLLIQFQNNGVVDDSQLPKDRFSAERLKGVDSTLKIQPAKLEDSAVYLCASSFLDLGTDTQYFGPGTRLTVL.

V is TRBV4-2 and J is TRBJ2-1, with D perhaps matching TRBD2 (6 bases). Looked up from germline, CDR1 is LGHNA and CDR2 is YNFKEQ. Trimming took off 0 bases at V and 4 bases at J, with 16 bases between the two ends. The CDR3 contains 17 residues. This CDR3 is CASSQEVRDLPYNEQFF. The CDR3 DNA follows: TGTGCCAGCAGCCAAGAAGTAAGGGACTTACCTTACAATGAGCAGTTCTTC.

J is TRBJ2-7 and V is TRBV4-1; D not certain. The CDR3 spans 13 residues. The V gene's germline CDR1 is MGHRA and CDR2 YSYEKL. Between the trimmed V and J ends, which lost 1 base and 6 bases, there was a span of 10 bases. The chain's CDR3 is CASSQVMSGEQYF. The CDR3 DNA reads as TGCGCCAGCAGCCAAGTGATGTCCGGCGAGCAGTACTTC.

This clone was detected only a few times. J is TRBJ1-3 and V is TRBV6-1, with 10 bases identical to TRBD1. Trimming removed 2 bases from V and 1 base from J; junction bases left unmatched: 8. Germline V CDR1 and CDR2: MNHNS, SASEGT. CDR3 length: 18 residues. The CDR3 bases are TGTGCCAGCAGTGAAAGTTTGACAGGGGGCAGTTCTGGAAACACCATATATTTT. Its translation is CASSESLTGGSSGNTIYF.

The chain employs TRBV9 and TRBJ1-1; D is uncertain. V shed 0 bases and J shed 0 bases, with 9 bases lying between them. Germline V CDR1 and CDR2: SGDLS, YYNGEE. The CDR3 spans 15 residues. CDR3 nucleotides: TGTGCCAGCAGCGTAGTCGCGCAGGTGAACACTGAAGCTTTCTTT. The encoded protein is CASSVVAQVNTEAFF.

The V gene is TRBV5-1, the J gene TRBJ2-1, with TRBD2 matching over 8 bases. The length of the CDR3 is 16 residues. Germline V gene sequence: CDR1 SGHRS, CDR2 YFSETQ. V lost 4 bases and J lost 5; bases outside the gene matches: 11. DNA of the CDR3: TGCGCCAGCAGCCCGGAACGACTAGCGATAAACAATGAGCAGTTCTTC. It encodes CASSPERLAINNEQFF.

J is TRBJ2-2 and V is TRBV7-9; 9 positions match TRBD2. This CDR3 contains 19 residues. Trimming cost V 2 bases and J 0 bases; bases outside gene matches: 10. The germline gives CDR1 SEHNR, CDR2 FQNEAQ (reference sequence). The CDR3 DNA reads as TGTGCCAGCAGCTTAAGGGTCGGTCAGCGGGGGGCGAACACCGGGGAGCTGTTTTTT. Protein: CASSLRVGQRGANTGELFF. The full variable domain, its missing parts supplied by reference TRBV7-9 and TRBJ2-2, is DTGVSQNPRHKITKRGQNVTFRCDPISEHNRLYWYRQTLGQGPEFLTYFQNEAQLEKSRLLSDRFSAERPKGSFSTLEIQRTEQGDSAMYLCASSLRVGQRGANTGELFFGEGSRLTVL.

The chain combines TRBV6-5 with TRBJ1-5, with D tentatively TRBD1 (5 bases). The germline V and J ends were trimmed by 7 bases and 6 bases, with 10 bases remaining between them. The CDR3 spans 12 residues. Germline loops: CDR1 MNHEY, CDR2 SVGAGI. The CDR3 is CASKGRAQPQHF. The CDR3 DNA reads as TGTGCCAGCAAGGGGAGGGCTCAGCCCCAGCATTTT.

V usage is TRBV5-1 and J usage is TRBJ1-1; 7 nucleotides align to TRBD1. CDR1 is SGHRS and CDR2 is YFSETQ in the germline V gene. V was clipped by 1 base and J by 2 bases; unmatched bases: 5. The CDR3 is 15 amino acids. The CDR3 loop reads CASSLLGTANTEAFF. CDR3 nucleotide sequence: TGCGCCAGCAGCTTGCTCGGGACAGCTAACACTGAAGCTTTCTTT.